This TCR beta chain emerged from a study of blood T cells in healthy people across ages. A second PCR of roughly 7 to 11 cycles used a sample-barcoded 5' primer and a J-beta primer mix. TCRdb redid the calling of the 5' RACE reads with MiXCR, one entry per CDR3 protein. The sample holds approximately 320,000 distinct CDR3 sequences, roughly 29% seen once. The study drew donors from healthy Caucasian individuals in Russia aged roughly 6 to 95. Researchers isolated at least 6 million PBMCs per sample. The CDR3 is 16 amino acids. Germline V gene sequence: CDR1 LGHNT, CDR2 FRNRAP. Trimming took off 6 bases at V and 2 bases at J, with 19 bases between the two ends.

The chain links TRBV12-5 to TRBJ2-5; D gene uncertain. This TCR was sampled from a woman aged 70-85 years in good health. The sample comprised blood. The CDR3 protein is CASGRGAPSGQETQYF. The CDR3 coding sequence is TGTGCTAGTGGGCGAGGCGCGCCATCAGGACAAGAGACCCAGTACTTC. Using reference TRBV12-5 and TRBJ2-5 for the parts outside the CDR3, the full variable domain is DARVTQTPRHKVTEMGQEVTMRCQPILGHNTVFWYRQTMMQGLELLAYFRNRAPLDDSGMPKDRFSAEMPDATLATLKIQPSEPRDSAVYFCASGRGAPSGQETQYFGPGTRLLVL.